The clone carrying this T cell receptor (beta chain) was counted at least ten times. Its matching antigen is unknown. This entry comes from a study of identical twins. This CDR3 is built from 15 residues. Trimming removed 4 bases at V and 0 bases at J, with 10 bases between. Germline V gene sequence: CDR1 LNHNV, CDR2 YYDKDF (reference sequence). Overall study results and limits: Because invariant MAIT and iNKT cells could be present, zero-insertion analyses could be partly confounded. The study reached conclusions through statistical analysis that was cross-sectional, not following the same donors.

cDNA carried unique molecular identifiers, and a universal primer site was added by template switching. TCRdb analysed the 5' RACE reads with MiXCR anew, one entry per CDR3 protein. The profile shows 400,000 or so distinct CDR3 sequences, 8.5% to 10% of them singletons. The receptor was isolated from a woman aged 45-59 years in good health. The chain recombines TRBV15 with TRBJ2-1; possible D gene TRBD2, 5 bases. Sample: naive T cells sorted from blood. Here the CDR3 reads CATSTTAGSYNEQFF. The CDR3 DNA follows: TGTGCCACCAGCACGACTGCGGGCTCCTACAATGAGCAGTTCTTC.